These 15 T cell receptor beta chains originate from one sample sequenced in a study of tumor-infiltrating lymphocytes in primary liver carcinoma. For each extraction, RNA and DNA were obtained together from 20-30 mg of unsorted bulk tissue. Production of TCR beta cDNA used about 500 ng total RNA together with a constant-region primer. For TCR beta, libraries were produced by three nested multiplex PCR rounds using slightly modified ARM-PCR. TRBV1-TRBV30 forward primers paired with a C-beta reverse primer drove the first two PCR rounds, approximately 11 cycles each. One entry per CDR3 protein results from TCRdb running MiXCR on the multiplex PCR reads. The sample contains 40,000 to 55,000 distinct CDR3 sequences, approximately 70% of which appear only once. The sample consisted of liver tumor tissue from sampling region 5. Regarding subset: tumor region T5, tumor centre. The receptor source for this set is a man aged 35-49 years with primary liver carcinoma and hepatitis B virus infection.

J is TRBJ2-7 and V is TRBV12-3 or TRBV12-4; D unresolved. This CDR3 has 14 amino acids. Trimming took off 4 bases at V and 6 bases at J, with 16 bases between the two ends. CDR3 residues: CASSSETVSSEQYF. For the CDR3, the DNA is TGTGCCAGCAGTTCTGAGACTGTCTCCAGCGAGCAGTACTTC.

Many counts were recorded for this clonotype. The CDR3 DNA is TGTGCCAGCAGCCAGTTCAGATTTAACATGAACACTGAAGCTTTCTTT. It codes for CASSQFRFNMNTEAFF. This chain uses TRBV14 with TRBJ1-1; no definite D call. The CDR3 contains 16 residues. Trimming cost V 3 bases and J 0 bases, with 14 bases left between them. Germline values: CDR1 SGHDN, CDR2 FVKESK.

This clonotype was recorded only once. A read error is possible here, since a much larger clone lies one base away. The rearrangement links TRBV2 to TRBJ2-3; D is unclear. V lost 7 bases to trimming and J lost 5 bases, with 7 bases between them. Germline CDR1 and CDR2: SNHLY and FYNNEI. This CDR3 comprises 11 residues. This CDR3 reads CASTLIDTQYF. The CDR3 DNA reads as TGTGCCAGCACTCTCATAGATACGCAGTATTTT.

The chain has TRBV11-1 and TRBJ2-7; D call uncertain. The CDR3 totals 11 residues. Per germline, CDR1 SGHAT and CDR2 FQDESV (reference sequence). CDR3 bases: TGTTCCGGCAGTGTGGCAGACGAGCAGTACTTC. This encodes CSGSVADEQYF.

For this clonotype: The junction departs from the called germline gene at one end, perhaps through a read error. This chain links TRBV29-1 with TRBJ2-3; TRBD2 matches at 12 bases. Germline assignment: CDR1 SQVTM and CDR2 ANQGSEA. The CDR3 has 15 residues. CDR3 DNA: TGCAACGTACGGGGACTAGCGGGCCTCACAGATACGCGGTATTTT. Translating it yields CNVRGLAGLTDTRYF.

This clonotype appeared a single time. The rearrangement joins TRBV11-2 to TRBJ2-1; no reliable D call. Trimming removed 7 bases from V and 8 bases from J, with 21 bases in between. Germline CDR1 SGHAT, CDR2 FQNNGV. The CDR3 sequence is 15 residues long. CDR3 residues: CASTTETGSYDEQFF. CDR3 bases: TGTGCCAGCACCACAGAGACGGGCAGTTACGATGAGCAGTTCTTC.

About this clonotype: It is likely a read error, because the conserved phenylalanine at the end of the CDR3 is missing. This chain joins TRBV29-1 and TRBJ2-3, with TRBD2 matching 12 bases. This CDR3 spans 15 amino acids. CDR1 is SQVTM and CDR2 is ANQGSEA in the germline V gene. Here the CDR3 DNA reads TGCTGCGTACAGGGACTAGCGGGCCTCACAGATACGCAGTATCTT. This gives the protein CCVQGLAGLTDTQYL.

Worth noting for this clonotype: A much larger clone differs from this one at a single base, so this may be a read error. The chain carries TRBV28 and TRBJ2-7, with 9 bases that match TRBD1. The trim removed 1 base at V and 8 bases at J, leaving 15 bases unmatched. The CDR3 sequence is 17 residues long. Germline CDR1 and CDR2: MDHEN and SYDVKM. This CDR3 is CASSLYSPGTGRDKQYF. The CDR3 DNA is TGTGCCAGCAGTTTATACTCACCCGGGACAGGGCGCGACAAGCAGTACTTC. Supplemented by reference TRBV28 and TRBJ2-7, the full variable domain reads DVKVTQSSRYLVKRTGEKVFLECVQDMDHENMFWYRQDPGLGLRLIYFSYDVKMKEKGDIPEGYSVSREKKERFSLILESASTNQTSMYLCASSLYSPGTGRDKQYFGPGTRLTVT.

This clonotype was detected only once. The CDR3 ends on some other residue instead of the conserved phenylalanine or tryptophan, so this is likely a read error. The CDR3 loop is CVSSRTPANYEQYL. In DNA, the CDR3 is TGTGTCAGCAGCCGGACTCCCGCAAACTACGAGCAGTACCTC. This rearrangement joins TRBV14 to TRBJ2-7, with D possibly TRBD2 on 5 matching bases. This CDR3 is built from 14 residues. Germline values: CDR1 SGHDN, CDR2 FVKESK.

This clonotype was seen a handful of times. A read error may explain this, as a much larger clone is one base away. This chain connects TRBV12-5 to TRBJ2-3, with 8 bases matching TRBD2. Germline V gene lookup returns CDR1 LGHNT and CDR2 FRNRAP. The CDR3 sequence is 15 residues long. The CDR3 here is CAGGLGGGGTDTQYF. CDR3 nucleotides: TGTGCTGGTGGCCTCGGGGGGGGCGGCACAGATACGCAGTATTTT. Drawing the rest from reference TRBV12-5 and TRBJ2-3, the complete variable domain is DARVTQTPRHKVTEMGQEVTMRCQPILGHNTVFWYRQTMMQGLELLAYFRNRAPLDDSGMPKDRFSAEMPDATLATLKIQPSEPRDSAVYFCAGGLGGGGTDTQYFGPGTRLTVL.

This clonotype was found many times. A much larger clone lies a single base off, so this may be a read error. The CDR3 DNA reads TGTGCCAGCAGCCACCCAGGGGGAGGTTACGATGAGCAGTTCTTC. Its translation: CASSHPGGGYDEQFF. This chain joins TRBV14 and TRBJ2-1, with D possibly being TRBD1 (7 bases). This CDR3 contains 15 residues. Trimming cost V 3 bases and J 8 bases, with 17 bases left between them. Germline V gene sequence: CDR1 SGHDN, CDR2 FVKESK.

This clonotype was seen more than once but under ten times. A much larger clone differs by one base, so this may be a read error. The chain links TRBV28 to TRBJ1-5; 8 nucleotides match TRBD1. CDR3 length: 15 residues. CDR1 MDHEN and CDR2 SYDVKM come from the germline V gene. The CDR3 DNA sequence: TGTGCCAGCAGTCCTCCAGGGGGCTTCAATCAGGCCCAGCATTTT. Translation gives CASSPPGGFNQAQHF.

This clonotype has just one count. This CDR3 fails to terminate in the conserved phenylalanine or tryptophan, so it likely reflects a read error. The V and J genes are TRBV20-1 and TRBJ1-5; TRBD1 might be the D (6 bases). The CDR3 contains 15 residues. Per the germline V gene, CDR1 is DFQATT and CDR2 is SNEGSKA (reference sequence). The CDR3 nucleotides are TGCAGTGCTGTACAGGGAGTGAGGGCGAATCAGCCTCAGCATTCT. Amino acid sequence: CSAVQGVRANQPQHS.

The sample holds one count of this clonotype. At one end the junction does not follow the germline gene, possibly because of a read error. The genes are TRBV6-6 and TRBJ2-1; the D gene is possibly TRBD1 (6 bases). Per the germline V gene, CDR1 is MNHNY and CDR2 is SVGAGI (reference sequence). The CDR3 length is 16 residues. The CDR3 reads CASGLLRGTEENEQSF. The CDR3 nucleotides are TGTGCCAGCGGTTTACTTAGGGGGACCGAGGAGAATGAGCAGTCCTTC.

This clonotype has a count of ten or more. The genes are TRBV14 and TRBJ2-7; 8 positions agree with TRBD1. CDR1 and CDR2 (germline): SGHDN, FVKESK. CDR3 length equals 12 residues. Trimming removed 4 bases from V and 4 bases from J; junction bases left unmatched: 0. The chain's CDR3 is CASSRTGYEQYF. CDR3 DNA sequence: TGTGCCAGCAGCCGGACAGGGTACGAGCAGTACTTC.